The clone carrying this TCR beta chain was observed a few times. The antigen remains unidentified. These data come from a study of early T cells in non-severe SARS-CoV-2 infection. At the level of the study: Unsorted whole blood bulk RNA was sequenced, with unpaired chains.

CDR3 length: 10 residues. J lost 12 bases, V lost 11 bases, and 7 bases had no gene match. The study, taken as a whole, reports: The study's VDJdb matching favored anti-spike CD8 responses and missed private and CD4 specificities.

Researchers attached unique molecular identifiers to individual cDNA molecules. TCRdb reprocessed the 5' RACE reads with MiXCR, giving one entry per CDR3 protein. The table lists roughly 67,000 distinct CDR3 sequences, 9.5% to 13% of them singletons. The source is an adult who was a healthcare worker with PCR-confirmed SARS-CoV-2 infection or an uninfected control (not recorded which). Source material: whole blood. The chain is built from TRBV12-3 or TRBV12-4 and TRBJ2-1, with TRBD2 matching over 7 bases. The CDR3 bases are TGTGCCTCGGGGGGTGTCGTGCAGTTCTTC. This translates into CASGGVVQFF.